This T cell receptor beta chain stems from a study of blood T cells in healthy people across ages. Germline CDR1 reads SGHRS; CDR2 reads YFSETQ. The CDR3 is made up of 16 amino acids. Trimming left V 4 bases short and J 4 bases short, with 20 bases between. This clonotype has at least ten counts. Primers used in a second PCR of about 7 to 12 cycles were a sample-barcoded 5' primer and a J-beta primer mix. A single record per CDR3 protein comes from TCRdb applying MiXCR to the 5' RACE reads. The sample yields 550,000 to 800,000 distinct CDR3 sequences, roughly 30% seen once. The chain recombines TRBV5-1 with TRBJ1-2, with D possibly TRBD1 on 5 matching bases. Material: blood. This TCR derives from a woman over 75 in good health. In nucleotides, the CDR3 is TGCGCCAGCAGCCCACCCGGTACAGGCGGAATCTATGGCTACACCTTC. Its protein product is CASSPPGTGGIYGYTF.